Reported below is one T cell receptor (beta chain). The antigen is not known. The sample is drawn from a study of shared clonotypes between healthy human individuals. Study-level background: Each donor's CD8 memory used one plate, CD8 naive two, each CD4 subset three.

The CDR3 loop spans 15 amino acids. Germline CDR1 and CDR2: SQVTM and ANQGSEA. With 5 bases clipped from V and 10 bases from J, the junction kept 10 bases outside the gene matches. Overall study results and limits: The study found about 5% of naive CD4 clonotypes shared across a few donors. Memory subsets had estimated richness that was generally smaller than that of naive subsets.

TCRdb's table, derived via immunoSEQ multiplex PCR, lists solely in-frame clones and lacks some. The table lists approximately 530,000 clones, roughly 95% of them singletons. The TCR comes from a woman aged 25 to 39 in good health. The sequenced sample consisted of naive CD4+ T cells sorted from blood. The sample's subset: CD45RA+ positively selected. The J gene is TRBJ2-1, the V gene TRBV29-1, with 14 bases matching TRBD2. CDR3 loop: CSVKPRLAGGLEQFF. The CDR3 DNA is TGCAGCGTTAAGCCCAGACTAGCGGGAGGGCTGGAGCAGTTCTTC.